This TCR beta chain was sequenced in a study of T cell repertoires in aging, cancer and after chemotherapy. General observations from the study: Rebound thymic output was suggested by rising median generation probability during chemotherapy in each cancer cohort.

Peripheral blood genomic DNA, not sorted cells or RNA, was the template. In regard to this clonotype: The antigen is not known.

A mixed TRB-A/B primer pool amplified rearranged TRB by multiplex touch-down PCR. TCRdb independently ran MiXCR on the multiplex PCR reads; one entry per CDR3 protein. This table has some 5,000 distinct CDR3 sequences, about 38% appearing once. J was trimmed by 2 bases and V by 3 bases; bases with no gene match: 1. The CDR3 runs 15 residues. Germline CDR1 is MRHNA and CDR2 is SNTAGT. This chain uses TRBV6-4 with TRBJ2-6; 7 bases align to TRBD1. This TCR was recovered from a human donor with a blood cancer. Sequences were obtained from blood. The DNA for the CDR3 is TGTGCCAGCAGTGATACAGGGGCTGGGGCCAACGTCCTGACTTTC. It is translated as CASSDTGAGANVLTF.